A single sample is the source of the 6 T cell receptor beta chains below, sequenced in a study of T cells in Graves' hyperthyroidism and ophthalmopathy. Using RNA transcripts as the source, TCR beta CDR3 regions were amplified. HTBI primers were employed in a first-round RT-PCR of the TCR CDR3. TCRdb re-called the multiplex PCR reads through MiXCR, storing one row per CDR3 protein. Seen here are about 380,000 distinct CDR3 sequences, around an eighth observed once, and the top ten hold less than 25%. The source material was blood. The receptors come from a man aged 25 to 40 with Graves' hyperthyroidism that later progressed to Graves' ophthalmopathy.

With regard to this clonotype: This may arise from a read error, as a much more abundant clone is one base away. The rearrangement links TRBV6-2 or TRBV6-3 to TRBJ1-2; D unclear. The V end was cut by 4 bases, the J end by 4 bases, with 10 bases between. Germline V gives CDR1 MNHEY, CDR2 SVGEGT. This CDR3 is built from 13 residues. The DNA of the CDR3 is TGTGCCAGCAGTTGCTCAGTTGGCTATGGCTACACCTTC. This codes for CASSCSVGYGYTF.

This clonotype has at least ten counts. The V and J genes are TRBV2 and TRBJ2-5; 8 nucleotides agree with TRBD1. This CDR3 has 16 residues. Trimming at V came to 6 bases and at J to 0 bases, leaving 9 bases not matched to a gene. Germline CDR1 and CDR2: SNHLY and FYNNEI. CDR3 region: CASSPWEQGDQETQYF. CDR3 DNA sequence: TGTGCCAGCAGCCCATGGGAACAGGGGGACCAAGAGACCCAGTACTTC.

This clonotype was seen a few times. The V call is TRBV25-1, the J call TRBJ1-4, with D possibly TRBD1 on 5 matching bases. V lost 6 bases, J lost 5 bases, and 16 bases lay in between. The V gene's germline CDR1 is MGHDK and CDR2 SYGVNS. The CDR3 has 15 residues. For the CDR3, the DNA is TGTGCCAGCAGCGGTTTAGGGACGATCAATGAAAAACTGTTTTTT. It encodes CASSGLGTINEKLFF.

DNA of the CDR3: TGCAGTGCTATCCGTTCGCCCGGACAGGGGATCGAGACCCAGTACTTC. Its protein is CSAIRSPGQGIETQYF. This chain joins TRBV20-1 and TRBJ2-5; 9 nucleotides align to TRBD1. The CDR3 spans 16 residues. Per germline, CDR1 DFQATT and CDR2 SNEGSKA (reference sequence). The trim removed 4 bases at V and 5 bases at J, leaving 14 bases unmatched.

This clonotype was recorded at least ten times. The DNA of the CDR3 is TGTGCCAGCTCCTGGGACAGCAAGTACAATGAGCAGTTCTTC. It is translated as CASSWDSKYNEQFF. This rearrangement joins TRBV12-3 or TRBV12-4 to TRBJ2-1, with 7 bases identical to TRBD1. After removal of 8 bases from V and 4 bases from J, the junction contained 8 bases not matched to a gene. The CDR3 contains 14 residues.

This clonotype was observed at least ten times. J is TRBJ2-1 and V is TRBV6-1; 8 bases fit TRBD2. The J segment lost 4 bases and the V segment lost 2 bases, leaving 4 bases of the junction unmatched. Germline CDR1 MNHNS, CDR2 SASEGT. The CDR3 is 15 residues long. The CDR3 spells CASSEYRGGYNEQFF. The CDR3 DNA follows: TGTGCCAGCAGTGAATATCGCGGGGGGTACAATGAGCAGTTCTTC.